This T cell receptor (beta chain) was found in a study of blood T cell repertoires in COVID-19. For the study at large: Whether acute or convalescent, the COVID-19 samples came from the United States, Italy and Spain. PBMCs, B-cell-depleted T cells, or T cells were the source of the cDNA or gDNA that made up the material.

CDR3 length equals 15 residues. The J segment lost 7 bases and the V segment lost 3 bases, leaving 8 bases of the junction unmatched. From germline, CDR1 is SGHDN and CDR2 FVKESK. Original methodology: Nucleated cell number was recorded as an estimate derived from reference gene primer amplification. Sequencing was performed with immunoSEQ multiplex PCR; in TCRdb, only in-frame clones are kept and a portion is missing. D and trimming were read from the DNA, whereas the V and J calls and clone size are those reported in that table. The sample lists fewer than 90,000 clones, 80% seen once, with about 19% in the top ten.

The sequence came from a woman aged 80 or over with acute or convalescent COVID-19. Sequenced material: peripheral blood. The V and J genes are TRBV14 and TRBJ1-4; 7 bases align to TRBD1. The CDR3 region has the DNA TGTGCCAGCAGCCAGCGACAGGGATCGTCTGAAAAACTGTTTTTT. Translated, it gives CASSQRQGSSEKLFF.